This T cell receptor (beta chain) was captured in a study of shared clonotypes between healthy human individuals. Turning to the study itself: Plates per donor: three CD4 naive, three CD4 memory, two CD8 naive, one CD8 memory. Overall study findings and caveats: It was observed that 5% to 6.5% of naive CD4 clonotypes were shared across several donors.

A remark on this clone: The antigen remains unidentified.

Clones were read by immunoSEQ multiplex PCR, and TCRdb kept only the in-frame ones, dropping some. This table has around 2.1 million clones, about 93% appearing once. CDR1 is LNHDA, CDR2 SQIVND, per germline (reference sequence). V lost 6 bases and J lost 2, with 11 bases in between. This CDR3 spans 14 amino acids. Cells designated naive CD8 were CD45RO-negative and were positively selected for CCR7, with terminally differentiated effector memory CD45RA+ cells excluded. The source of this sequence is a young man in good health. Some clones in this sample may be carry-over from other donors' samples. The V and J genes are TRBV19 and TRBJ1-3, with D hard to call. Sequencing used naive CD8+ T cells from PBMCs. Here the CDR3 DNA reads TGTGCCAGTAGGGCGAGTCGGGCTGGAAACACCATATATTTT. Translated, it gives CASRASRAGNTIYF.